This section outlines one T cell receptor (beta chain) sequence together with its context. Its cognate antigen has yet to be identified. No quality values exist for individual bases; no much larger clone is one base distant. These data belong to a study of a mutant IDH1 vaccine in newly diagnosed glioma (dated by TCRdb to about 2021). The study in broad terms: Vaccination started 4-6 weeks after radiotherapy alone, or was given together with temozolomide cycles in the groups whose treatment included chemotherapy. Of the 25 to 35 patients who were treated, about 60% were male and around 38% were female, and the mean age was around 40 years. Peripheral blood was drawn at six visits: V03 (baseline), V05, V07, V10, V12 and V13. Prior to enrollment, standard therapy consisting of radiotherapy alone, temozolomide alone, or radiochemotherapy with temozolomide had been administered to patients, with the combination being received by most patients. For exploratory analyses, 25 to 30 treated patients had longitudinal TCRB deep sequencing done wherever samples were available. Visit V12 was the week-35 safety follow-up and visit V13 was the week-47 end of study. General conclusions and limits of the study: Availability determined which PBMC samples were chosen for TCRB deep sequencing. The authors noted that analyses of patient blood samples could not be reproduced because of sample limitations. Immune responses induced by the vaccine were seen in about 93% of patients across multiple MHC alleles. Pseudoprogression appeared unrelated to alterations in the top peripheral T cell clonotypes detected by TCRB sequencing.

Sample time point, as interpreted from the label and publication: week 47, end of study. Every vaccine dose consisted of 300 ug of a 20-mer mutant IDH1 peptide in Montanide, administered subcutaneously together with topical imiquimod. Patients received eight vaccinations in weeks 1, 3, 5, 7, 11, 15, 19 and 23, corresponding to visits V03 through V10. All donors had newly diagnosed IDH1-mutant astrocytomas of WHO grade 3 or 4 that showed loss of nuclear ATRX. The samples were drawn from NOA16, a multicentre, single-arm, open-label phase I trial in Germany that tested a mutant IDH1 peptide vaccine in humans for the first time. Genomic DNA for TCRB sequencing was extracted from EDTA blood using the DNeasy Blood and Tissue Kit. Library method: the immunoSEQ multiplex PCR assay. Rearranged TCR beta chain sequences were amplified with the hsTCRB Kit following the manufacturer's protocol. An Illumina MiSeq was used to sequence the TCRB libraries. The paper's processing steps were these. The kit vendor's proprietary platform handled demultiplexing, trimming and gene mapping. What TCRdb holds here is the immuneACCESS table cut down to in-frame rearrangements. Part of the clones is not present; checked against another copy, under half of the missing clones reflect an unresolved V gene, and the others are unexplained. That table is the source of V, J and clone size, and D and trimming were worked out from the DNA. Counted in this sample were tens of thousands of clones; around 83% of them appeared once. The biggest ten clones account for more than 3% of the sample.

There are 14 amino acids in the CDR3, from cysteine to phenylalanine inclusive. Only the CDR3 DNA stays, 42 bases, in frame from base 1. CDR1 LGHNA and CDR2 YNFKEQ were looked up in the germline V gene. V has 8 bases trimmed and J has 2 bases trimmed; junction bases matching no gene number 7. This specimen consisted of PBMCs, obtained from a glioma patient whose treatment included an IDH1 peptide vaccine. The V and J genes are TRBV4-2 and TRBJ2-3; TRBD2 matches 7 bases in the middle. The receptor was derived from a woman aged 50 to 60 with glioma. Read as DNA, the sequence is TGTGCCAGCGCCCGAACTAGCGTCACAGATACGCAGTATTTT. The resulting protein is CASARTSVTDTQYF.